The 17 T cell receptor beta chains presented below share a single source sample, sequenced in a study of T cell responses to AZD1222 COVID-19 vaccine. Sequenced by immunoSEQ multiplex PCR; TCRdb stores in-frame clones only, minus some. This sample carries approximately 110,000 clones, around 85% of them seen once, and the ten largest clones take 5% to 7%. The input for sequencing was peripheral blood, taken on day 0 of AZD1222 vaccination. The source of these receptors is an adult in good health.

This rearrangement joins TRBV5-8 to TRBJ1-2, with D tentatively TRBD1 (6 bases). The V and J ends lost 3 bases and 1 base respectively, with 13 bases between them. The germline CDR1 and CDR2 sequences are SGHTS and YDEGEE. The CDR3 totals 15 residues. The CDR3 DNA reads as TGTGCCAGCAGCTGGGACGGGGGCCGTAACTATGGCTACACCTTC. Translated: CASSWDGGRNYGYTF. Full variable domain (outside the CDR3, taken from reference TRBV5-8 and TRBJ1-2): EAGVTQSPTHLIKTRGQQATLRCSPISGHTSVYWYQQALGLGLQFLLWYDEGEERNRGNFPPRFSGRQFPNYSSELNVNALELEDSALYLCASSWDGGRNYGYTFGSGTRLTVV.

This chain joins TRBV4-3 and TRBJ1-2; D is unresolved. V lost 3 bases and J lost 4, with 21 bases in between. CDR3 size: 17 residues. Per the germline V gene, CDR1 is LGHNA and CDR2 is YSLEER. Here the CDR3 DNA reads TGCGCCAGCAGCCATAATCGTTGGAGGGAGGTAGCCTATGGCTACACCTTC. Encoded protein: CASSHNRWREVAYGYTF.

This clone came up a few times. CDR3 nucleotide sequence: TGTGCCAGCAAAACCGAGACAGATAATTCACCCCTCCACTTT. Translating gives CASKTETDNSPLHF. The chain has TRBV6-5 and TRBJ1-6, with a possible D match to TRBD1 (5 bases). V shed 7 bases and J shed 5 bases, with 12 bases lying between them. Per the germline V gene, CDR1 is MNHEY and CDR2 is SVGAGI. The CDR3 is 14 amino acids.

V usage is TRBV7-2 and J usage is TRBJ2-7; TRBD1 matches 9 bases. The CDR3 covers 14 residues. From germline, CDR1 is SGHTA and CDR2 FQGNSA. Trimming took 5 bases from V and 3 from J; bases not matched to a gene: 5. The CDR3 DNA follows: TGTGCCAGCAGCCCGTCGGGACAGGGCTACGAGCAGTACTTC. Translation: CASSPSGQGYEQYF.

The sample holds one count of this clone. The CDR3 is CASSPDHREANYGYTF. CDR3 DNA sequence: TGTGCCAGCTCACCCGACCACAGGGAAGCTAACTATGGCTACACCTTC. V and J are TRBV18 and TRBJ1-2; TRBD1 might be the D (6 bases). CDR3 length: 16 residues. The germline V and J ends were trimmed by 3 bases and 0 bases, with 14 bases remaining between them. Germline CDR1 KGHSH, CDR2 LQKENI.

The gene calls are TRBV7-9 and TRBJ1-1, with TRBD1 as a possible D gene (6 bases). Trimming removed 2 bases at V and 11 bases at J, with 15 bases between. Germline V gene lookup returns CDR1 SEHNR and CDR2 FQNEAQ (reference sequence). The CDR3 consists of 13 residues. The CDR3 spells CASSLMQGQEAFF. The CDR3 region has the DNA TGTGCCAGCAGCTTAATGCAGGGGCAAGAGGCTTTCTTT. Full variable domain (outside the CDR3, taken from reference TRBV7-9 and TRBJ1-1): DTGVSQNPRHKITKRGQNVTFRCDPISEHNRLYWYRQTLGQGPEFLTYFQNEAQLEKSRLLSDRFSAERPKGSFSTLEIQRTEQGDSAMYLCASSLMQGQEAFFGQGTRLTVV.

The rearrangement joins TRBV6-5 to TRBJ2-2; the D is unclear. Trimming took 0 bases from V and 6 from J, leaving 8 bases between them. CDR1 and CDR2 from the germline V gene are MNHEY and SVGAGI. The CDR3 consists of 14 residues. The CDR3 reads CASSYSRFAGELFF. CDR3 nucleotide sequence: TGTGCCAGCAGTTACTCCCGATTCGCCGGGGAGCTGTTTTTT.

V and J are TRBV3-1 (or the pseudogene TRBV3-2) and TRBJ1-3, with D uncertain. This CDR3 region has 16 residues. The germline V gene encodes CDR1 LGHDT and CDR2 YNNKEL (reference sequence). The V end was cut by 0 bases, the J end by 0 bases, with 9 bases between. The CDR3 loop is CASSQEGRNSGNTIYF. CDR3 coding DNA: TGTGCCAGCAGCCAAGAAGGCAGGAACTCTGGAAACACCATATATTTT.

The rearrangement links TRBV28 to TRBJ1-1; D is perhaps TRBD1 (6 bases). CDR3 size: 13 residues. V was trimmed by 7 bases and J by 11 bases, leaving 20 bases between them. CDR1 is MDHEN and CDR2 is SYDVKM in the germline V gene. CDR3 bases: TGTGCCAGCATCGCAGGGCGACAGGAGGTGGCTTTCTTT. Translating gives CASIAGRQEVAFF.

The V call is TRBV5-5, the J call TRBJ2-7; TRBD1 matches 10 bases. V was pared by 4 bases and J by 6 bases, with 7 bases of the junction left unmatched. Looked up from germline, CDR1 is SGHKS and CDR2 is YYEKEE (reference sequence). The CDR3 length is 14 residues. CDR3 loop: CASSETGGSGEQYF. CDR3 DNA: TGTGCCAGCAGCGAGACAGGGGGCTCGGGCGAGCAGTACTTC. Filled out from reference TRBV5-5 and TRBJ2-7, the complete variable domain reads DAGVTQSPTHLIKTRGQQVTLRCSPISGHKSVSWYQQVLGQGPQFIFQYYEKEERGRGNFPDRFSARQFPNYSSELNVNALLLGDSALYLCASSETGGSGEQYFGPGTRLTVT.

V usage is TRBV2 and J usage is TRBJ2-1; 8 bases line up with TRBD2. CDR3 length: 14 amino acids. The trim removed 7 bases at V and 6 bases at J, leaving 8 bases unmatched. Germline loops: CDR1 SNHLY, CDR2 FYNNEI. In DNA form, the CDR3 reads TGTGCCAGCAACTCCGGGACTAGAGTCAATGAGCAGTTCTTC. It codes for CASNSGTRVNEQFF.

The chain joins TRBV2 to TRBJ2-7; tentative D call: TRBD1 (6 bases). In germline, CDR1 is SNHLY, CDR2 FYNNEI. The V end lost 7 bases, the J end lost 6 bases, and 22 bases lay between the germline ends. CDR3 size: 15 residues. The CDR3 coding sequence is TGTGCCAGCAACCTACAGGGTCCGGGCTACTCCGAGCAGTACTTC. Its translation is CASNLQGPGYSEQYF. Combining the CDR3 with reference TRBV2 and TRBJ2-7 gives the whole variable domain EPEVTQTPSHQVTQMGQEVILRCVPISNHLYFYWYRQILGQKVEFLVSFYNNEISEKSEIFDDQFSVERPDGSNFTLKIRSTKLEDSAMYFCASNLQGPGYSEQYFGPGTRLTVT.

The chain has TRBV5-1 and TRBJ1-2, with TRBD1 as a possible D gene (5 bases). The CDR3 has 15 amino acids. The germline V gene has CDR1 SGHRS and CDR2 YFSETQ. Trimming shortened V by 0 bases and J by 2 bases, and 11 bases separated the two germline ends. CDR3 nucleotide sequence: TGCGCCAGCAGCTTGGGTGGGGCTGAAAACTATGGCTACACCTTC. As protein: CASSLGGAENYGYTF.

This sequence joins TRBV28 and TRBJ1-2; maybe TRBD1 (6 bases). V was pared by 6 bases and J by 4 bases, with 15 bases between. Germline CDR1 and CDR2: MDHEN and SYDVKM. The CDR3 contains 14 residues. The CDR3 loop is CASRRNGQIYGYTF. The CDR3 DNA is TGTGCCAGCAGACGGAACGGACAGATCTATGGCTACACCTTC.

The chain has TRBV10-3 and TRBJ1-1; maybe TRBD1 (5 bases). The CDR3 is made up of 14 amino acids. The germline V gene encodes CDR1 ENHRY and CDR2 SYGVKD. Trimming removed 10 bases at V and 0 bases at J, with 15 bases between. As DNA, the CDR3 is TGTGCCACCAAAGAACAGGACATGAACACTGAAGCTTTCTTT. Protein product: CATKEQDMNTEAFF.

The chain links TRBV11-1 to TRBJ2-2; no definite D call. Trimming stripped 6 bases from V and 3 bases from J, with 11 bases between. Germline values: CDR1 SGHAT, CDR2 FQDESV (reference sequence). There are 14 residues in the CDR3. The CDR3 DNA sequence: TGTGCCAGCAGTCGACAAACATACACCGGGGAGCTGTTTTTT. Protein sequence: CASSRQTYTGELFF.

The chain uses TRBV6-5 and TRBJ1-1; 7 positions agree with TRBD1. The CDR3 runs 14 residues. The ends lost 6 bases at V and 1 base at J; junction bases unmatched: 5. Germline V lookup: CDR1 MNHEY, CDR2 SVGAGI. In DNA form, the CDR3 reads TGTGCCAGCAGCCGACAGGGCGGGAACACTGAAGCTTTCTTT. It is translated as CASSRQGGNTEAFF.